Below are 17 T cell receptor beta chains sequenced from a single sample in a study of low-dose radiotherapy and immunotherapy resistance in tumors. Time point noted: after trial treatment. Treatment in this sample: LDRT plus nivolumab, ipilimumab, low-dose cyclophosphamide and aspirin (RACIN trial). Alpha- and beta-chain coverage of first-strand cDNA came from TRAV- and TRBV-specific primers. The TCRs were subjected to amplification over about 19 PCR cycles employing a constant-region primer in conjunction with a V-primer adapter. TCRdb re-derived calls from the reads in MiXCR, one entry per CDR3 protein. This table has approximately 84,000 distinct CDR3 sequences, less than 20% appearing once. The sequencing here drew on PBMCs, taken after low-dose radiotherapy plus immunotherapy. These receptor sequences come from a male donor with prostate cancer.

This clonotype was recorded at least ten times. This sequence joins TRBV28 and TRBJ2-7; D could derive from TRBD1 or TRBD2 (5 bases each). V lost 4 bases and J 2 bases, leaving 6 bases between the germline ends. This CDR3 comprises 12 residues. Germline CDR1 is MDHEN and CDR2 is SYDVKM. The CDR3 is CASSWGTYEQYF. The DNA of the CDR3 is TGTGCCAGCAGTTGGGGGACCTACGAGCAGTACTTC.

A few counts support this clonotype. This rearrangement joins TRBV27 to TRBJ2-7; D tentatively reads TRBD1 or TRBD2 (5 bases each). The length of the CDR3 is 13 residues. Trimming took 6 bases from V and 6 from J, leaving 15 bases between them. Per germline, CDR1 MNHEY and CDR2 SMNVEV (reference sequence). CDR3 loop: CASSRTQGSEQYF. For the CDR3, the DNA is TGTGCCAGCAGCCGGACTCAGGGTTCCGAGCAGTACTTC.

For this clonotype: A read error is possible here, since a much larger clone lies one base away. V is TRBV7-2 and J is TRBJ2-1, with TRBD2 matching 7 bases. The CDR3 covers 18 residues. Losses at the gene ends were 2 bases for V and 10 bases for J; bases not matched to a gene: 20. Germline V gene data show CDR1 as SGHTA and CDR2 as FQGNSA. CDR3 DNA sequence: TGTGCCAGCAGCTTACGCGGGGGAGGAGGGGCGGGATTCTACGAGCAGTTCTTC. It specifies CASSLRGGGGAGFYEQFF.

As DNA, the CDR3 is TGTGCCAGCAGCGCCCTCCGGGAATTCTCCAATGAGCAGTACGTC. Its protein product is CASSALREFSNEQYV. This sequence joins TRBV28 and TRBJ2-7, with D possibly being TRBD2 (5 bases). The CDR3 is 15 residues long. V was pared by 6 bases and J by 7 bases, with 22 bases between. Germline CDR1 and CDR2: MDHEN and SYDVKM.

This clonotype was picked up many times. V usage is TRBV9 and J usage is TRBJ1-2, with D perhaps TRBD1 (6 bases). This CDR3 region has 13 residues. Germline CDR1 is SGDLS and CDR2 is YYNGEE. V was trimmed by 4 bases and J by 8 bases, leaving 15 bases between them. CDR3 residues: CASSRLQGVGYTF. The DNA of the CDR3 is TGTGCCAGCAGCAGATTACAGGGAGTCGGCTACACCTTC. Drawing the rest from reference TRBV9 and TRBJ1-2, the complete variable domain is DSGVTQTPKHLITATGQRVTLRCSPRSGDLSVYWYQQSLDQGLQFLIQYYNGEERAKGNILERFSAQQFPDLHSELNLSSLELGDSALYFCASSRLQGVGYTFGSGTRLTVV.

The chain carries TRBV2 and TRBJ2-3; no definite D call. The CDR3 consists of 15 residues. Germline-derived CDR1 and CDR2 are SNHLY and FYNNEI. Trimming stripped 6 bases from V and 0 bases from J, with 13 bases between. The CDR3 nucleotides are TGTGCCAGCAGAGCCCGACTCCTTAGCACAGATACGCAGTATTTT. It yields the protein CASRARLLSTDTQYF.

This clonotype showed up many times. CDR3 DNA: TGCAGCGTTGAAGATCTTCCGGGGAGCTATGGCTACACCTTC. As protein: CSVEDLPGSYGYTF. This chain joins TRBV29-1 and TRBJ1-2; D not certain. The germline V gene encodes CDR1 SQVTM and CDR2 ANQGSEA. The CDR3 has 14 amino acids. With 0 bases removed from V and 4 bases from J, the gap between germline ends came to 12 bases.

This clonotype has at least ten counts. The genes are TRBV7-2 and TRBJ2-3, with TRBD1 matching over 9 bases. Losses at the gene ends were 10 bases for V and 1 base for J; bases not matched to a gene: 6. The CDR3 contains 14 residues. Germline V gene sequence: CDR1 SGHTA, CDR2 FQGNSA. The CDR3 reads CATDRGLGTDTQYF. As DNA, the CDR3 is TGTGCCACGGACAGGGGCCTGGGCACAGATACGCAGTATTTT.

V and J are TRBV28 and TRBJ1-2; D is perhaps TRBD1 (5 bases). Germline CDR1 reads MDHEN; CDR2 reads SYDVKM. This CDR3 is built from 15 residues. V lost 2 bases to trimming and J lost 7 bases, with 17 bases between them. The CDR3 here is CASSLGLRGEAGYTF. The CDR3 coding sequence is TGTGCCAGCAGTTTAGGGTTGAGGGGCGAGGCTGGCTACACCTTC.

Concerning this clonotype itself: This sequence is one base from a far larger clone and is likely a read error. The chain carries TRBV7-2 and TRBJ2-7, with TRBD2 matching 11 bases. Trimming removed 8 bases from V and 4 bases from J; junction bases left unmatched: 10. In germline, CDR1 is SGHTA, CDR2 FQGNSA. The CDR3 is made up of 15 amino acids. The CDR3 bases are TGTGCCAGCCCGGGGGCTAGCGGGAGGCCGTACGAGCAGTACTTC. Protein: CASPGASGRPYEQYF. The variable domain in full, with the rest retrieved from reference TRBV7-2 and TRBJ2-7, is GAGVSQSPSNKVTEKGKDVELRCDPISGHTALYWYRQSLGQGLEFLIYFQGNSAPDKSGLPSDRFSAERTGGSVSTLTIQRTQQEDSAVYLCASPGASGRPYEQYFGPGTRLTVT.

Many counts were recorded for this clonotype. The chain recombines TRBV12-3 or TRBV12-4 with TRBJ1-6; no clear D. Trimming pared 2 bases from V and 10 bases from J, leaving 6 bases between. The CDR3 sequence is 12 residues long. CDR3 DNA sequence: TGTGCCAGCAGTTTATTCCGGTCACCCCTCCACTTT. As protein: CASSLFRSPLHF.

The chain joins TRBV27 to TRBJ2-7, with a weak D call TRBD1 (6 bases). V was shortened by 3 bases and J by 6 bases, with 18 bases between the two germline ends. Germline V gene data show CDR1 as MNHEY and CDR2 as SMNVEV (reference sequence). There are 15 residues in the CDR3. The CDR3: CASSFLDRQGSEQYF. CDR3 nucleotide sequence: TGTGCCAGCAGTTTCCTAGATCGGCAGGGGAGCGAGCAGTACTTC.

Notes on this clonotype: A far larger clone is a single base away, which makes a read error likely. V usage is TRBV29-1 and J usage is TRBJ2-1; a possible D gene is TRBD2 (5 bases). CDR1 and CDR2 (germline): SQVTM, ANQGSEA. The CDR3 contains 13 residues. The ends were cut back, 6 bases at V and 10 bases at J, with 19 bases in the middle. The CDR3 region has the DNA TGCAGCGTGTTGGGTGGAGCGGTTTACGAGCAGTTCTTC. Translated, it gives CSVLGGAVYEQFF.

The rearrangement joins TRBV29-1 to TRBJ2-7, with a tentative D call TRBD2 (5 bases). The length of the CDR3 is 14 residues. Trimming took off 6 bases at V and 0 bases at J, with 15 bases between the two ends. From germline, CDR1 is SQVTM and CDR2 ANQGSEA. CDR3: CSVGQGLNSYEQYF. The CDR3 nucleotides are TGCAGCGTAGGCCAAGGACTCAACTCCTACGAGCAGTACTTC.

This clonotype was detected ten times or more. The chain has TRBV6-5 and TRBJ1-2; a weak D match, TRBD1 (5 bases). The CDR3 sequence is 15 residues long. The V gene lost 6 bases and the J gene lost 3 bases, with 17 bases spanning the gap. The germline CDR1 and CDR2 sequences are MNHEY and SVGAGI. For the CDR3, the DNA is TGTGCCAGCAGCACACACCAGGGAACCCACTATGGCTACACCTTC. This encodes CASSTHQGTHYGYTF.

This clonotype was counted at least ten times. J is TRBJ1-2 and V is TRBV6-2 or TRBV6-3; D gene uncertain. The CDR3 spans 14 residues. The V gene lost 5 bases and the J gene lost 0 bases, with 10 bases spanning the gap. Looked up from germline, CDR1 is MNHEY and CDR2 is SVGEGT. CDR3 sequence: CASSLQRTNYGYTF. The CDR3 region has the DNA TGTGCCAGCAGTCTACAGCGAACTAACTATGGCTACACCTTC.

Notes on this clonotype: This likely stems from a read error, as it lies one base from a far larger clone. The chain links TRBV6-6 to TRBJ1-4; a weak D match, TRBD1 (5 bases). V lost 5 bases and J lost 7, with 14 bases in between. CDR3 length: 14 residues. Germline V CDR1 and CDR2: MNHNY, SVGAGI (reference sequence). The CDR3 DNA reads TGTGCCAGCAGTCCGGGACTGGGTCGTGAAAAACTGTTTTTT. Its translation is CASSPGLGREKLFF.